These T cell receptor beta chains were read from a single sample in a study of cytomegalovirus exposure and HLA in healthy donors. The data were produced by immunoSEQ multiplex PCR, yet TCRdb's version contains in-frame clones alone and is incomplete. Of 200,000 to 250,000 clones detected, about 74% appear once; the ten largest clones hold less than 2%. Sequencing was done on a sample of PBMCs. Source of these receptors: a woman younger than 45 in good health and CMV-seronegative. Each CDR3 is given with its conserved first and last residue. Fields, in order: J gene, D gene, clone size, V gene, CDR3 protein, CDR3 DNA. A D gene is named only where the DNA matches it firmly. Only part of the rows carry a size: once, few, many, or a class if the clone is expanded.

j_gene: TRBJ1-3
d_gene: TRBD1
abundance: -
v_gene: TRBV7-2
CDR3aa: CASSLRGQGGNTIYF
CDR3nt: TGTGCCAGCAGCCTAAGAGGACAGGGAGGGAACACCATATATTTT

j_gene: TRBJ2-3
d_gene: -
abundance: -
v_gene: TRBV15
CDR3aa: CATSPTASDLGGPDTQYF
CDR3nt: TGTGCCACCAGCCCGACCGCCTCGGACCTAGGCGGGCCAGATACGCAGTATTTT

j_gene: TRBJ2-5
d_gene: TRBD1
abundance: few
v_gene: TRBV5-1
CDR3aa: CASSLSDRDGKTQYF
CDR3nt: TGCGCCAGCAGCTTGAGCGACAGGGACGGGAAGACCCAGTACTTC

j_gene: TRBJ2-7
d_gene: TRBD2
abundance: few
v_gene: TRBV5-1
CDR3aa: CASAPRWGGDYEQYF
CDR3nt: TGCGCCAGCGCCCCCAGGTGGGGGGGGGACTACGAGCAGTACTTC

j_gene: TRBJ2-5
d_gene: -
abundance: few
v_gene: TRBV6-4
CDR3aa: CASRNQGPVETQYF
CDR3nt: TGTGCCAGCAGAAATCAGGGGCCGGTCGAGACCCAGTACTTC

j_gene: TRBJ1-6
d_gene: TRBD1
abundance: -
v_gene: TRBV4-1
CDR3aa: CASSQGTGNSPLHF
CDR3nt: TGCGCCAGCAGCCAAGGGACAGGCAATTCACCCCTCCACTTT

j_gene: TRBJ1-6
d_gene: TRBD1
abundance: -
v_gene: TRBV6-1
CDR3aa: CASTPGVQGGSPLHF
CDR3nt: TGTGCCAGCACCCCAGGGGTACAGGGGGGTTCACCCCTCCACTTT

j_gene: TRBJ2-5
d_gene: TRBD2
abundance: -
v_gene: TRBV2
CDR3aa: CASSEEAGGVMGTQYF
CDR3nt: TGTGCCAGCAGTGAGGAAGCGGGGGGCGTGATGGGGACCCAGTACTTC

j_gene: TRBJ1-2
d_gene: -
abundance: few
v_gene: TRBV5-1
CDR3aa: CASSLRGRGVDGYTF
CDR3nt: TGCGCCAGCAGCTTGCGAGGGCGGGGGGTCGATGGCTACACCTTC

j_gene: TRBJ1-2
d_gene: TRBD1
abundance: -
v_gene: TRBV5-4
CDR3aa: CASSLRGQGARGYTF
CDR3nt: TGTGCCAGCAGCTTGCGGGGACAGGGGGCTCGGGGCTACACCTTC

j_gene: TRBJ2-3
d_gene: TRBD2
abundance: -
v_gene: TRBV7-3
CDR3aa: CASSLAGERGDTQYF
CDR3nt: TGTGCCAGCAGCTTAGCGGGAGAAAGGGGAGATACGCAGTATTTT

j_gene: TRBJ2-1
d_gene: -
abundance: -
v_gene: TRBV7-6
CDR3aa: CASSSSRWRSYNEQFF
CDR3nt: TGTGCCAGCAGCTCCTCCCGGTGGAGGTCCTACAATGAGCAGTTCTTC

j_gene: TRBJ1-6
d_gene: -
abundance: -
v_gene: TRBV6-1
CDR3aa: CASSEERLSYSPLHF
CDR3nt: TGTGCCAGCAGTGAGGAGAGACTGAGCTATTCACCCCTCCACTTT

j_gene: TRBJ1-1
d_gene: -
abundance: -
v_gene: TRBV6-6
CDR3aa: CASRITDTEAFF
CDR3nt: TGTGCCAGCAGGATAACAGACACTGAAGCTTTCTTT

j_gene: TRBJ2-1
d_gene: TRBD1
abundance: -
v_gene: TRBV27
CDR3aa: CASSFGTGGTEQFF
CDR3nt: TGTGCCAGCAGTTTTGGGACAGGGGGCACCGAGCAGTTCTTC

j_gene: TRBJ1-4
d_gene: TRBD1
abundance: -
v_gene: TRBV2
CDR3aa: CASSNSRGKNEKLFF
CDR3nt: TGTGCCAGCAGCAACTCCAGGGGGAAAAATGAAAAACTGTTTTTT

j_gene: TRBJ2-1
d_gene: TRBD2
abundance: -
v_gene: TRBV27
CDR3aa: CASRSPSGGGEQFF
CDR3nt: TGTGCCAGCAGATCGCCGTCGGGGGGGGGTGAGCAGTTCTTC